This is a list of T cell receptor beta chains from one sample in a study of Tregs in tolerant kidney transplant recipients. Only in-frame clones appear in the TCRdb table, and some are missing; sequencing was by immunoSEQ multiplex PCR. The table lists some 66,000 clones, 92% of them singletons. The material was CD8+ T cells from blood, obtained before the transplant. All receptors come from a human donor who received a combined kidney and bone marrow transplant. Each CDR3 is given with its conserved first and last residue. D genes are given only for firm matches. Only part of the rows carry a size: once, few, many, or a class if the clone is expanded.

D gene	V gene	clone size	J gene	CDR3 protein	CDR3 DNA
NA	TRBV29-1	NA	TRBJ1-1	CSVVSGKAFF	TGCAGCGTTGTGAGCGGTAAAGCTTTCTTT
TRBD1	TRBV6-4	once	TRBJ2-6	CASSDRGPGGANVLTF	TGTGCCAGCTCGGACAGGGGGCCGGGCGGGGCCAACGTCCTGACTTTC
NA	TRBV6-1	NA	TRBJ2-1	CASSEPPGLSYNEQFF	TGTGCCAGCAGTGAGCCCCCGGGACTCTCCTACAATGAGCAGTTCTTC
NA	TRBV21-1	NA	TRBJ1-1	CASREENTEAFF	TGTGCCAGCAGGGAGGAGAACACTGAAGCTTTCTTT
NA	TRBV4-1	NA	TRBJ1-5	CASSLRGEQPQHF	TGCGCCAGCAGCCTGCGGGGGGAACAGCCCCAGCATTTT
NA	TRBV4-3	NA	TRBJ2-5	CASSQVIEETQYF	TGCGCCAGCAGCCAAGTTATTGAGGAGACCCAGTACTTC
NA	TRBV9	NA	TRBJ2-3	CASSVGGARTDTQYF	TGTGCCAGCAGCGTCGGCGGGGCCAGGACAGATACGCAGTATTTT
NA	TRBV7-9	few	TRBJ2-3	CASSLGLEDTQYF	TGTGCCAGCAGCTTAGGTTTGGAGGATACGCAGTATTTT
NA	TRBV4-3	NA	TRBJ2-4	CASSQGTQGKNIQYF	TGCGCCAGCAGCCAAGGAACCCAGGGCAAAAACATTCAGTACTTC
TRBD2	TRBV4-1	NA	TRBJ2-7	CASSQDGGGASEQYF	TGCGCCAGCAGCCAAGATGGCGGGGGGGCAAGTGAGCAGTACTTC
NA	TRBV19	few	TRBJ2-1	CASRPLRDNNNEVQFF	TGTGCCAGTAGGCCCCTCCGGGACAACAACAATGAGGTGCAGTTCTTC
TRBD1	TRBV27	NA	TRBJ1-6	CASSLSPTGEYSPLHF	TGTGCCAGCAGTTTATCTCCGACAGGGGAATATTCCCCCCTCCACTTT
TRBD2	TRBV4-2	NA	TRBJ2-1	CASSQDGTSGSSEQFF	TGTGCCAGCAGCCAAGATGGGACTAGCGGTTCGAGTGAGCAGTTCTTC
NA	TRBV19	NA	TRBJ1-2	CASSTLYYGYTF	TGTGCCAGTAGTACCCTCTACTATGGCTACACCTTC
TRBD1	TRBV13	NA	TRBJ1-4	CASSGRTGREKLFF	TGTGCCAGCAGCGGGCGGACAGGGCGTGAAAAACTGTTTTTT
TRBD2	TRBV14	NA	TRBJ2-5	CASSQRWSGGSRRETQYF	TGTGCCAGCAGCCAACGTTGGAGCGGGGGGTCCCGGAGGGAGACCCAGTACTTC
NA	TRBV7-9	NA	TRBJ1-6	CASRITGSPNSPLHF	TGTGCCAGCAGGATCACAGGGTCCCCCAATTCACCCCTCCACTTT
NA	TRBV9	few	TRBJ2-7	CASSVREGTYEQYF	TGTGCCAGCAGCGTACGTGAGGGAACCTACGAGCAGTACTTC
TRBD1	TRBV27	NA	TRBJ1-2	CASSWTGRIGYGYTF	TGTGCCAGCAGTTGGACAGGGCGTATTGGCTATGGCTACACCTTC
NA	TRBV19	few	TRBJ2-7	CASSTVYSYEQYF	TGTGCCAGTAGTACAGTCTACAGCTACGAGCAGTACTTC
NA	TRBV10-3	once	TRBJ1-5	CAISETDNQPQHF	TGTGCCATCAGCGAGACAGACAATCAGCCCCAGCATTTT
NA	TRBV5-6	NA	TRBJ2-2	CASSWGAGELFF	TGTGCCAGCAGCTGGGGGGCCGGGGAGCTGTTTTTT
NA	TRBV7-3	NA	TRBJ1-1	CASSQTGENTEAFF	TGTGCCAGCAGCCAGACAGGTGAGAACACTGAAGCTTTCTTT
NA	TRBV5-6	few	TRBJ2-3	CASSRGAGASTDTQYF	TGTGCCAGCAGCAGGGGGGCGGGGGCTAGCACAGATACGCAGTATTTT
NA	TRBV6-1	NA	TRBJ2-6	CASSDRGGAGANVLTF	TGTGCCAGCAGTGATAGGGGGGGCGCTGGGGCCAACGTCCTGACTTTC
NA	TRBV7-9	NA	TRBJ1-2	CAEDRSYYGYTF	TGTGCCGAAGACAGGAGCTACTATGGCTACACCTTC
NA	TRBV28	NA	TRBJ1-2	CASSFLGLNYGYTF	TGTGCCAGCAGTTTTCTTGGCCTGAACTATGGCTACACCTTC
NA	TRBV9	NA	TRBJ2-3	CASSVTTGLTDTQYF	TGTGCCAGCAGCGTGACCACAGGCCTCACAGATACGCAGTATTTT
TRBD1	TRBV28	once	TRBJ2-7	CASSFTPYRGLSYEQYF	TGTGCCAGCAGTTTCACACCCTACAGGGGGCTCTCCTACGAGCAGTACTTC
TRBD2	TRBV29-1	NA	TRBJ2-3	CSESAGEADTQYF	TGCAGCGAATCCGCGGGAGAGGCAGATACGCAGTATTTT
NA	TRBV28	NA	TRBJ2-4	CASSSTTIAKNIQYF	TGTGCCAGCAGTTCCACGACAATAGCCAAAAACATTCAGTACTTC
NA	TRBV4-3	NA	TRBJ2-1	CASSLGGGHYEQFF	TGCGCCAGCAGCCTTGGGGGGGGGCATTATGAGCAGTTCTTC
TRBD2	TRBV19	NA	TRBJ2-1	CASSIGGGINEQFF	TGTGCCAGTAGTATTGGGGGGGGGATCAATGAGCAGTTCTTC
TRBD2	TRBV7-8	NA	TRBJ2-5	CASTPSGRGGETQYF	TGTGCCAGCACACCGAGCGGGAGAGGGGGGGAGACCCAGTACTTC
NA	TRBV11-2	NA	TRBJ2-7	CASSLVFYEQYF	TGTGCCAGCAGCTTAGTATTTTACGAGCAGTACTTC
NA	TRBV27	NA	TRBJ1-2	CASSPSGIYGYTF	TGTGCCAGCAGTCCCTCGGGGATCTATGGCTACACCTTC
TRBD2	TRBV5-8	NA	TRBJ2-1	CASSLGGTISYNEQFF	TGTGCCAGCAGCTTGGGCGGGACTATCTCCTACAATGAGCAGTTCTTC
NA	TRBV4-1	NA	TRBJ2-7	CASSQGRNTGSYEQYF	TGCGCCAGCAGCCAAGGCAGAAATACAGGTTCCTACGAGCAGTACTTC
NA	TRBV7-2	NA	TRBJ1-6	CASSLDSYNSPLHF	TGTGCCAGCAGCTTAGATTCTTATAATTCACCCCTCCACTTT
TRBD2	TRBV27	NA	TRBJ2-7	CASRPGTSGSYEQYF	TGTGCCAGCAGGCCCGGGACTAGCGGCTCCTACGAGCAGTACTTC
NA	TRBV5-1	NA	TRBJ2-7	CASRLGYEQYF	TGCGCCAGCAGACTAGGCTACGAGCAGTACTTC
TRBD2	TRBV4-1	NA	TRBJ2-2	CASSLDPGLEEHGELFF	TGCGCCAGCAGCCTAGACCCGGGACTAGAGGAACACGGGGAGCTGTTTTTT
NA	TRBV27	NA	TRBJ2-1	CASRSSSEQFF	TGTGCCAGCAGGTCATCTAGCGAGCAGTTCTTC
TRBD2	TRBV19	NA	TRBJ2-2	CASSIASGGYTGELFF	TGTGCCAGTAGTATAGCCAGCGGGGGATACACCGGGGAGCTGTTTTTT
NA	TRBV2	few	TRBJ2-3	CASSNLGPYTDTQYF	TGTGCCAGCAGTAATTTGGGGCCCTACACAGATACGCAGTATTTT
NA	TRBV7-2	NA	TRBJ1-3	CASSPGGSGNTIYF	TGTGCCAGCTCCCCGGGCGGGTCTGGAAACACCATATATTTT
TRBD2	TRBV9	NA	TRBJ2-3	CASNPGGSGTSTDTQYF	TGTGCCAGCAACCCGGGGGGTAGCGGGACTAGCACAGATACGCAGTATTTT
NA	TRBV7-8	NA	TRBJ2-5	CASSSLARDSQETQYF	TGTGCCAGCAGCTCCCTCGCCAGGGATTCGCAAGAGACCCAGTACTTC